The 14 T cell receptor beta chains reported below all come from one sample, sequenced in a study of cytomegalovirus exposure and HLA in healthy donors. Clones were sequenced by immunoSEQ multiplex PCR, and TCRdb holds only the in-frame ones, with some missing. The sample lists fewer than 120,000 clones; around nine tenths were seen once. The sequencing input was PBMCs. The receptors shown here come from a woman in her twenties or thirties in good health and CMV-seropositive.

The rearrangement uses TRBV9 and TRBJ2-1; 8 bases are shared with TRBD2. The length of the CDR3 is 13 residues. With 2 bases clipped from V and 7 bases from J, the junction kept 2 bases outside the gene matches. The V gene's germline CDR1 is SGDLS and CDR2 YYNGEE. This CDR3 is CASSVTSGNEQFF. The CDR3 DNA reads as TGTGCCAGCAGCGTCACTAGCGGAAATGAGCAGTTCTTC.

J is TRBJ1-2 and V is TRBV10-3; D call uncertain. This CDR3 has 14 amino acids. CDR1 is ENHRY and CDR2 is SYGVKD in the germline V gene. The germline V and J ends were trimmed by 3 bases and 0 bases, with 8 bases remaining between them. CDR3 coding DNA: TGTGCCATCAGTGATCCCGCAGCTAACTATGGCTACACCTTC. Protein product: CAISDPAANYGYTF.

This chain links TRBV5-4 with TRBJ2-7, with D perhaps TRBD2 (7 bases). The germline CDR1 and CDR2 sequences are SGHNT and YYREEE (reference sequence). V was cut by 1 base and J by 7 bases, with 18 bases left in between. CDR3 length: 15 amino acids. Here the CDR3 reads CASSLSKNREGEQYF. The CDR3 DNA reads TGTGCCAGCAGCTTGTCGAAGAACAGGGAGGGGGAGCAGTACTTC.

The chain carries TRBV5-5 and TRBJ2-4; D call uncertain. This CDR3 is built from 15 residues. Deletions cut 0 bases from V and 3 bases from J, with 10 bases between. Germline loops: CDR1 SGHKS, CDR2 YYEKEE (reference sequence). The CDR3 nucleotides read TGTGCCAGCAGCTTGGCTAGGTTGAACAAAAACATTCAGTACTTC. This gives the protein CASSLARLNKNIQYF.

This rearrangement joins TRBV5-3 to TRBJ2-5; D is ambiguous. TRBV5-3 is an ORF for which the function is uncertain. Deletions cut 0 bases from V and 2 bases from J, with 11 bases between. The CDR3 covers 15 residues. DNA for the CDR3: TGTGCCAGAAGCTTGGACCCGAAACTTCAAGAGACCCAGTACTTC. Translated, it gives CARSLDPKLQETQYF.

This chain links TRBV7-2 with TRBJ2-5; TRBD2 aligns across 9 bases. The CDR3 is made up of 14 amino acids. Germline CDR1 SGHTA, CDR2 FQGNSA. The ends lost 6 bases at V and 1 base at J; junction bases unmatched: 3. The CDR3 DNA is TGTGCCAGCAGTCTGGGACTAGCCCAAGAGACCCAGTACTTC. It yields the protein CASSLGLAQETQYF.

The genes are TRBV7-8 and TRBJ2-3, with 14 bases that match TRBD2. Per germline, CDR1 SGHVS and CDR2 FQNEAQ. This CDR3 contains 18 residues. V was pared by 0 bases and J by 8 bases, with 10 bases of the junction left unmatched. CDR3 sequence (DNA): TGTGCCAGCAGCTTAGCGCATCGACTAGCGGGGGGGCGGGGTACGCAGTATTTT. Translation: CASSLAHRLAGGRGTQYF.

J is TRBJ1-2 and V is TRBV19; D is unresolved. The CDR3 is 11 residues long. Per germline, CDR1 LNHDA and CDR2 SQIVND (reference sequence). V lost 10 bases and J lost 6, with 12 bases in between. The CDR3 region is CATQRRDGYTF. In DNA form, the CDR3 reads TGTGCCACCCAGAGGCGGGATGGCTACACCTTC.

The V and J genes are TRBV5-6 and TRBJ2-7; D is possibly TRBD2 (5 bases). Germline V gives CDR1 SGHDT, CDR2 YYEEEE. The V and J ends lost 3 bases and 0 bases respectively, with 7 bases between them. The CDR3 has 13 residues. CDR3 nucleotide sequence: TGTGCCAGCAGCTACGGGGACTCCTACGAGCAGTACTTC. Translated, it gives CASSYGDSYEQYF.

A few counts support this clone. This chain uses TRBV30 with TRBJ2-5; a weak D match, TRBD2 (5 bases). The CDR3 is 13 amino acids. Trimming cost V 0 bases and J 7 bases, with 12 bases left between them. Germline CDR1 reads GTSNPN; CDR2 reads SVGIG (reference sequence). CDR3 sequence reads: CAWSVSGEGTQYF. CDR3 sequence (DNA): TGTGCCTGGAGTGTAAGCGGCGAGGGGACCCAGTACTTC.

The V and J genes are TRBV19 and TRBJ1-2; D gene ambiguous. V shed 3 bases and J shed 0 bases, with 11 bases lying between them. Per the germline V gene, CDR1 is LNHDA and CDR2 is SQIVND (reference sequence). There are 15 residues in the CDR3. In DNA, the CDR3 is TGTGCCAGTAGTATTTCCCGGGGAGCTAACTATGGCTACACCTTC. Encoded protein: CASSISRGANYGYTF.

This clone has just one count. J is TRBJ2-7 and V is TRBV7-2; a possible D gene is TRBD1 (6 bases). CDR3 length: 14 residues. Looked up from germline, CDR1 is SGHTA and CDR2 is FQGNSA. Trimming took off 5 bases at V and 3 bases at J, with 14 bases between the two ends. The CDR3 sequence: CASSPQGSDYEQYF. The CDR3, as DNA: TGTGCCAGCAGCCCCCAGGGGTCGGACTACGAGCAGTACTTC.

This chain links TRBV6-5 with TRBJ2-7; tentative D call: TRBD2 (6 bases). CDR3 length: 15 amino acids. With 6 bases removed from V and 1 base from J, the gap between germline ends came to 16 bases. Germline V gene sequence: CDR1 MNHEY, CDR2 SVGAGI. CDR3 sequence reads: CASSRTSAGSYEQYF. CDR3 DNA: TGTGCCAGCAGCCGCACATCGGCGGGATCCTACGAGCAGTACTTC.

The V call is TRBV5-4, the J call TRBJ2-1, with 13 bases aligning to TRBD2. This CDR3 spans 16 amino acids. Trimming cost V 0 bases and J 8 bases; bases outside gene matches: 5. Germline assignment: CDR1 SGHNT and CDR2 YYREEE (reference sequence). The CDR3 bases are TGTGCCAGCAGCTTGGCCAGGGGGACTAGCGGGGATGAGCAGTTCTTC. This codes for CASSLARGTSGDEQFF.